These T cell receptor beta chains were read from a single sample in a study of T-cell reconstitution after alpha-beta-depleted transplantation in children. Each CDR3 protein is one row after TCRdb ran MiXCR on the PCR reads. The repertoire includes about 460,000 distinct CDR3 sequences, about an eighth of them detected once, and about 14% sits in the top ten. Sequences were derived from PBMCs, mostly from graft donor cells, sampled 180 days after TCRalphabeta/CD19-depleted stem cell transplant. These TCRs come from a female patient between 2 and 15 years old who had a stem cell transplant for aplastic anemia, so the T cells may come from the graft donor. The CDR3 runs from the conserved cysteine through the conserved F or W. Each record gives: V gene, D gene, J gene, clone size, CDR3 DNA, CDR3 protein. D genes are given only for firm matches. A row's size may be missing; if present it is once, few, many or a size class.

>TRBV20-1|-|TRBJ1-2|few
TGCAGTGCCCGGACGCCTTATGGCTACACCTTC
CSARTPYGYTF
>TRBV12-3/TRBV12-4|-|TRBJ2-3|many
TGTGCCAGCAGTTTATCACGGAGCACAGATACGCAGTATTTT
CASSLSRSTDTQYF
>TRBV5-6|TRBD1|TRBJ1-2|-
TGTGCCAGCAGCTCTAAGACAGGGGGCTTTTATGGCTACACCTTC
CASSSKTGGFYGYTF
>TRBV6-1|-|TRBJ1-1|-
TGTGCCAGCAGTAAATCCAACAGGGCTCGAGGTGAAGCTTTCTTT
CASSKSNRARGEAFF
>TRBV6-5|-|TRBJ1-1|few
TGTGCCAGCAGTTACGGGTCGGGGGCGAGGGTGGGGACTGAAGCTTTCTTT
CASSYGSGARVGTEAFF
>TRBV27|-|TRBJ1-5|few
TGTGCCAGCAGCCCCTATCGAGGGGTTGGAAAGCCCCAGCATTTT
CASSPYRGVGKPQHF
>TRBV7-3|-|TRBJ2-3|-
TGTGCCAGCAGTATCAGGGGTGAAGCGGCCACAGATACGCAGTATTTT
CASSIRGEAATDTQYF
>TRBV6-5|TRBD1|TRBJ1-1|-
TGTGCCAGCAGGGGACAGACGAACACTGAAGCTTTCTTT
CASRGQTNTEAFF
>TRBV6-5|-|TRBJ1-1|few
TGTGCCAGCAGTTACTCGACCCACAGGAACGGTGAAGCTTTCTTT
CASSYSTHRNGEAFF
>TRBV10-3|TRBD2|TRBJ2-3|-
TGTGCCATCAATAATTTAGCGGGAGATTCCGATACGCAGTATTTT
CAINNLAGDSDTQYF
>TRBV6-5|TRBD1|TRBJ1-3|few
TGTGCCAGCAGTTACGACAGGGCCTCTGGAAACACCATATATTTT
CASSYDRASGNTIYF
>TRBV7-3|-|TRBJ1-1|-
TGTGCCAGCAGCTTAACGCCAGGGCGGGGCACTGAAGCTTTCTTT
CASSLTPGRGTEAFF
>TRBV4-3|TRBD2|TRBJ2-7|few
TGCGCCAGCAGCCAAGATATCCTAGCGGGAGGTGTATACGAGCAGTACTTC
CASSQDILAGGVYEQYF
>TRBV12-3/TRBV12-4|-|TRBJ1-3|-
TGTGCCAGCAGAAACGGCGGAAACACCATATATTTT
CASRNGGNTIYF
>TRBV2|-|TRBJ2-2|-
TGTGCCAGTAGGGAGAGGCCGAACACCGGGGAGCTGTTTTTT
CASRERPNTGELFF